This T cell receptor (beta chain) is from a study of patients and donors after allogeneic stem cell transplantation. MiXCR was run by TCRdb on the RT-PCR reads, yielding one entry per CDR3 protein. The sample records 95,000 to 120,000 distinct CDR3 sequences, approximately 40% being singletons. The CDR3 is 18 residues long. V shed 5 bases and J shed 5 bases, with 27 bases lying between them. The chain recombines TRBV12-3 or TRBV12-4 with TRBJ2-5; tentatively, D is TRBD1 or TRBD2 (5 bases each). This TCR came from a human donor who was either an allogeneic HSCT recipient or a stem cell or donor lymphocyte infusion donor (not recorded which). It is not recorded whose cells these are; they may come from a transplant donor. Sequencing was done on a sample of blood, either unsorted or a sorted T cell fraction (not recorded which). The CDR3 sequence is CASSMISPGTVYGETQYF. The CDR3 DNA follows: TGTGCCAGCAGTATGATCAGCCCCGGGACGGTATATGGGGAGACCCAGTACTTC.